These 10 T cell receptor beta chains were sequenced from one sample in a study of cytomegalovirus exposure and HLA in healthy donors. 60 Vbeta and 13 Jbeta primers were used in PCR. Produced via immunoSEQ multiplex PCR; TCRdb's table is partial and in-frame only. The sample comprises about 210,000 clones, 65% to 85% of which are singletons, and over 1.5% rests with the top ten. Sample: PBMCs. These receptors came from a man in his forties in good health and CMV-seropositive.

The V and J genes are TRBV5-1 and TRBJ1-1; weak D call: TRBD1 (6 bases). Trimming cost V 0 bases and J 3 bases, with 15 bases left between them. The CDR3 runs to 16 residues. Looked up from germline, CDR1 is SGHRS and CDR2 is YFSETQ. In nucleotides, the CDR3 is TGCGCCAGCAGCTTGGATACTGGGGGCGCCTACACTGAAGCTTTCTTT. Protein sequence: CASSLDTGGAYTEAFF.

This chain uses TRBV10-1 with TRBJ2-7, with 16 bases fitting TRBD2. J was trimmed by 0 bases and V by 1 base; bases with no gene match: 6. CDR3 length: 19 amino acids. From germline, CDR1 is WNHNN and CDR2 SYGVQD (reference sequence). The CDR3 region has the DNA TGCGCCAGCAGTGAGTGGGGACTAGCGGGAGGGCTATTCTCCTACGAGCAGTACTTC. This gives the protein CASSEWGLAGGLFSYEQYF.

V is TRBV7-2 and J is TRBJ1-2; perhaps TRBD1 as D (6 bases). The CDR3 totals 13 residues. Germline V lookup: CDR1 SGHTA, CDR2 FQGNSA. Trimming shortened V by 5 bases and J by 8 bases, and 15 bases separated the two germline ends. CDR3 protein: CASSLRQARGYTF. Written as DNA, the CDR3 is TGTGCCAGCAGCCTCCGACAGGCTCGGGGCTACACCTTC.

The genes are TRBV5-8 and TRBJ1-5; perhaps TRBD1 as D (5 bases). CDR3 length: 16 residues. The germline V gene has CDR1 SGHTS and CDR2 YDEGEE. Trimming stripped 1 base from V and 1 base from J, with 12 bases between. CDR3 DNA: TGTGCCAGCAGCTTGTGGAGGGGCCTAAGCAATCAGCCCCAGCATTTT. Its translation: CASSLWRGLSNQPQHF.

The chain joins TRBV4-1 to TRBJ1-1, with D uncertain. Trimming removed 0 bases at V and 8 bases at J, with 10 bases between. Germline V CDR1 and CDR2: MGHRA, YSYEKL. The CDR3 runs to 13 residues. CDR3 sequence reads: CASSQDEGREAFF. The CDR3 DNA reads as TGCGCCAGCAGCCAAGATGAGGGCAGGGAAGCTTTCTTT.

The CDR3 region is CASSLGGLEAQYF. CDR3 DNA: TGCGCCAGCAGCTTGGGCGGTTTGGAAGCGCAGTATTTT. This sequence joins TRBV5-1 and TRBJ2-3; D gene ambiguous. The V gene's germline CDR1 is SGHRS and CDR2 YFSETQ. With 0 bases removed from V and 10 bases from J, the gap between germline ends came to 12 bases. This CDR3 has 13 residues.

V and J are TRBV6-5 and TRBJ2-7; 8 positions agree with TRBD1. The germline gives CDR1 MNHEY, CDR2 SVGAGI. The CDR3 has 15 amino acids. The V segment lost 4 bases and the J segment 5 bases; nucleotides outside the gene matches: 10. CDR3 sequence (DNA): TGTGCCAGCAGTTCCCCCAGGGGGCGTTCGGACGAGCAGTACTTC. It yields the protein CASSSPRGRSDEQYF.

The chain carries TRBV5-1 and TRBJ2-5; TRBD2 agrees at 9 bases. The J segment lost 2 bases and the V segment lost 2 bases, leaving 4 bases of the junction unmatched. Germline V gene data show CDR1 as SGHRS and CDR2 as YFSETQ. The CDR3 length is 15 residues. DNA for the CDR3: TGCGCCAGCAGCTTTCAAGCGGGAGGACAAGAGACCCAGTACTTC. Protein sequence: CASSFQAGGQETQYF.

The rearrangement uses TRBV5-1 and TRBJ2-5; 7 bases agree with TRBD2. The J call may be faulty, since TRBJ2-7 better matches the DNA end. Germline V CDR1 and CDR2: SGHRS, YFSETQ. The CDR3 spans 15 residues. Here the CDR3 reads CASSLGGTIEYEQYF. CDR3 sequence (DNA): TGCGCCAGCAGCTTGGGTGGGACTATTGAGTACGAGCAGTACTTC.

The rearrangement uses TRBV7-9 and TRBJ1-1, with D possibly TRBD1 on 6 matching bases. The V gene lost 1 base and the J gene lost 8 bases, with 11 bases spanning the gap. The CDR3 is 13 residues long. Germline V CDR1 and CDR2: SEHNR, FQNEAQ (reference sequence). CDR3 amino acids: CASSLGTVEEAFF. The CDR3 bases are TGTGCCAGCAGCTTAGGGACAGTCGAAGAAGCTTTCTTT.